This entry lists 29 T cell receptor beta chains sequenced from one sample in a study of somatic mutations in cytotoxic T cells in rheumatoid arthritis. This table comes from immunoSEQ multiplex PCR, and its TCRdb copy is limited to in-frame clones, with some not included. The sample carries 10,000 or so clones, around 81% recorded once. The sequenced material came from CD8+ T cells sorted from blood. Every receptor here comes from a woman aged 45-60 years in good health.

For the CDR3, the DNA is TGTGCCAGCAGTTTAAGCGGGAGGGTCACCGGGGAGCTGTTTTTT. This codes for CASSLSGRVTGELFF. This chain connects TRBV28 to TRBJ2-2; 10 bases agree with TRBD2. V lost 2 bases to trimming and J lost 4 bases; unmatched junction nucleotides: 1. Germline CDR1 reads MDHEN; CDR2 reads SYDVKM. The CDR3 runs to 15 residues.

The rearrangement joins TRBV4-3 to TRBJ2-5; TRBD2 matches at 12 bases. Germline V gene sequence: CDR1 LGHNA, CDR2 YSLEER. J lost 8 bases, V lost 3 bases, and 7 bases had no gene match. CDR3 length: 15 amino acids. In DNA, the CDR3 is TGCGCCAGCAGCCAGGGGGCTAGCGGGAGGGGAACCCAGTACTTC. This translates into CASSQGASGRGTQYF.

The chain has TRBV28 and TRBJ1-2; D remains unclear. V gave up 6 bases and J gave up 5 bases, with 13 bases separating them. Germline V gives CDR1 MDHEN, CDR2 SYDVKM. This CDR3 has 13 residues. The CDR3 bases are TGTGCCAGCAGATGGGGAGCAGGTTATGGCTACACCTTC. This encodes CASRWGAGYGYTF.

This clone has a handful of counts. The genes are TRBV28 and TRBJ2-1; D is ambiguous. This CDR3 has 14 residues. In germline, CDR1 is MDHEN, CDR2 SYDVKM. Trimming cost V 1 base and J 4 bases, with 8 bases left between them. As DNA, the CDR3 is TGTGCCAGCAGTTTATCAATAGAGTACAATGAGCAGTTCTTC. Translation gives CASSLSIEYNEQFF.

V is TRBV7-9 and J is TRBJ2-1, with a weak D call TRBD2 (6 bases). This CDR3 comprises 14 residues. V lost 5 bases to trimming and J lost 8 bases, with 16 bases between them. The germline V gene has CDR1 SEHNR and CDR2 FQNEAQ (reference sequence). CDR3 DNA sequence: TGTGCCAGCAGCACATATGGGGGAGGAGATGAGCAGTTCTTC. Translation gives CASSTYGGGDEQFF.

This chain links TRBV11-2 with TRBJ2-2; D not resolved. Per the germline V gene, CDR1 is SGHAT and CDR2 is FQNNGV. Trimming took off 5 bases at V and 0 bases at J, with 4 bases between the two ends. The CDR3 length is 13 residues. CDR3 nucleotide sequence: TGTGCCAGCAGCCCCTCGAACACCGGGGAGCTGTTTTTT. Translating gives CASSPSNTGELFF.

V and J are TRBV10-2 and TRBJ1-1; TRBD1 is a possible D gene (5 bases). Trimming left V 4 bases short and J 8 bases short, with 14 bases between. Germline V gene lookup returns CDR1 WSHSY and CDR2 SAAADI. The CDR3 has 13 amino acids. This CDR3 is CASSGGEWGEAFF. The CDR3 DNA sequence: TGCGCCAGCAGTGGGGGGGAATGGGGGGAAGCTTTCTTT.

The chain carries TRBV28 and TRBJ2-7, with D perhaps TRBD1 (5 bases). The CDR3 is made up of 12 amino acids. V was clipped by 2 bases and J by 5 bases, with 7 bases between them. Germline V gives CDR1 MDHEN, CDR2 SYDVKM. The DNA for the CDR3 is TGTGCCAGCAGTTTAGAAGGGGACGAGCAGTACTTC. Translated, it gives CASSLEGDEQYF.

The chain uses TRBV5-8 and TRBJ2-5; the D is unclear. The V end was cut by 0 bases, the J end by 4 bases, with 13 bases between. The CDR3 consists of 15 residues. Germline CDR1 reads SGHTS; CDR2 reads YDEGEE. DNA of the CDR3: TGTGCCAGCAGCTTGGAGGCGGCTAGAAGAGAGACCCAGTACTTC. It encodes CASSLEAARRETQYF.

The chain recombines TRBV6-1 with TRBJ2-3; TRBD2 aligns across 9 bases. The junction had 7 bases not matched to a gene; V was cut back by 4 bases and J by 2 bases. The germline gives CDR1 MNHNS, CDR2 SASEGT. This CDR3 comprises 16 residues. The CDR3 DNA sequence: TGTGCCAGCAGTGCGCCTAGGACTAGCGCCACAGATACGCAGTATTTT. Protein: CASSAPRTSATDTQYF.

The V call is TRBV6-4, the J call TRBJ2-6, with TRBD1 matching 9 bases. The CDR3 runs 16 residues. The V gene's germline CDR1 is MRHNA and CDR2 SNTAGT. J gave up 3 bases and V 0 bases, and 0 bases lay outside the gene matches. The CDR3 coding sequence is TGTGCCAGCAGTGACTCGACAGGGGGTGGGGCCAACGTCCTGACTTTC. Its translation: CASSDSTGGGANVLTF.

This clone was found once. The rearrangement joins TRBV19 to TRBJ2-3; no definite D call. This CDR3 contains 17 residues. Germline V CDR1 and CDR2: LNHDA, SQIVND (reference sequence). V gave up 6 bases and J gave up 0 bases, with 19 bases separating them. CDR3 amino acids: CASSPHEAYYSTDTQYF. In DNA form, the CDR3 reads TGTGCCAGTAGCCCCCACGAGGCGTACTATAGCACAGATACGCAGTATTTT.

This clone appeared a single time. V usage is TRBV9 and J usage is TRBJ2-2; a weak D match, TRBD2 (6 bases). Trimming removed 4 bases from V and 5 bases from J, with 18 bases in between. Germline-derived CDR1 and CDR2 are SGDLS and YYNGEE. The CDR3 covers 16 residues. The CDR3 DNA follows: TGTGCCAGCAGCCCCCACGAGGTCCGGGAGACCGGGGAGCTGTTTTTT. It encodes CASSPHEVRETGELFF.

The rearrangement joins TRBV27 to TRBJ2-2, with D perhaps matching TRBD2 (5 bases). The length of the CDR3 is 17 residues. Trimming shortened V by 4 bases and J by 5 bases, and 20 bases separated the two germline ends. Per the germline V gene, CDR1 is MNHEY and CDR2 is SMNVEV (reference sequence). Here the CDR3 reads CASSSALRGSGTGELFF. In nucleotides, the CDR3 is TGTGCCAGCAGTTCAGCCCTTCGTGGGAGTGGAACCGGGGAGCTGTTTTTT.

The chain uses TRBV7-8 and TRBJ1-1; D uncertain. V dropped 0 bases and J dropped 0 bases, with 11 bases sitting between them. The CDR3 covers 16 residues. CDR1 SGHVS and CDR2 FQNEAQ come from the germline V gene. This CDR3 reads CASSLAIGEMNTEAFF. DNA for the CDR3: TGTGCCAGCAGCTTAGCGATCGGGGAAATGAACACTGAAGCTTTCTTT.

CDR3 sequence: CASGLTGATNEKLFF. In DNA form, the CDR3 reads TGTGCTAGTGGCCTGACAGGGGCAACTAATGAAAAACTGTTTTTT. This chain connects TRBV12-5 to TRBJ1-4, with 8 bases lining up with TRBD1. CDR3 length: 15 residues. Germline trimming cut 6 bases from V and 0 bases from J; bases unmatched to any gene: 3. Germline V gives CDR1 LGHNT, CDR2 FRNRAP.

V gene TRBV27 combines with J gene TRBJ2-3; the match to TRBD2 covers 8 bases. The CDR3 has 12 amino acids. The germline CDR1 and CDR2 sequences are MNHEY and SMNVEV (reference sequence). CDR3 in amino acids: CGAGVWADTQYF. The DNA of the CDR3 is TGTGGAGCGGGGGTTTGGGCAGATACGCAGTATTTT.

The chain recombines TRBV6-5 with TRBJ2-2; TRBD1 agrees at 8 bases. The CDR3 has 15 amino acids. V gave up 0 bases and J gave up 6 bases; unmatched junction bases: 3. Germline V CDR1 and CDR2: MNHEY, SVGAGI. CDR3 in amino acids: CASSYSTTGAGELFF. As DNA, the CDR3 is TGTGCCAGCAGTTACTCGACGACAGGGGCCGGGGAGCTGTTTTTT.

This chain uses TRBV11-2 with TRBJ2-3; TRBD2 aligns across 11 bases. The CDR3 has 16 amino acids. The V segment lost 2 bases and the J segment 5 bases; nucleotides outside the gene matches: 6. Germline V gives CDR1 SGHAT, CDR2 FQNNGV. In nucleotides, the CDR3 is TGTGCCAGCAGCTTATTAGCGGGAGGGCAGGGAGATACGCAGTATTTT. It codes for CASSLLAGGQGDTQYF.

The J gene is TRBJ2-5, the V gene TRBV10-2; possible D gene TRBD2, 6 bases. The V end lost 4 bases, the J end lost 7 bases, and 10 bases lay between the germline ends. Germline-derived CDR1 and CDR2 are WSHSY and SAAADI. CDR3 size: 12 residues. CDR3 sequence (DNA): TGCGCCAGCAGTGTCCGGGGAGGGACCCAGTACTTC. Protein product: CASSVRGGTQYF.

The chain employs TRBV4-3 and TRBJ2-4, with 9 bases aligning to TRBD1. CDR3 length: 15 residues. CDR1 and CDR2 from the germline V gene are LGHNA and YSLEER. The V gene end was trimmed by 4 bases and the J gene end by 1 base; junction bases not matched to a gene: 2. The CDR3 here is CASSRTGDAKNIQYF. CDR3 DNA sequence: TGCGCCAGCAGCCGGACAGGGGACGCCAAAAACATTCAGTACTTC.

V usage is TRBV5-4 and J usage is TRBJ2-4; tentatively, D is TRBD1 (6 bases). Between the trimmed V and J ends, which lost 4 bases and 10 bases, there was a span of 18 bases. CDR1 SGHNT and CDR2 YYREEE come from the germline V gene (reference sequence). The CDR3 consists of 14 residues. CDR3 DNA sequence: TGTGCCAGCAGCATTACAGGGTCCCCCGTTATTCAGTACTTC. Translating gives CASSITGSPVIQYF. Using reference TRBV5-4 and TRBJ2-4 for the parts outside the CDR3, the full variable domain is ETGVTQSPTHLIKTRGQQVTLRCSSQSGHNTVSWYQQALGQGPQFIFQYYREEENGRGNFPPRFSGLQFPNYSSELNVNALELDDSALYLCASSITGSPVIQYFGAGTRLSVL.

V gene TRBV7-9 combines with J gene TRBJ1-3, with D possibly matching TRBD1 (6 bases). This CDR3 comprises 18 residues. Trimming pared 8 bases from V and 1 base from J, leaving 24 bases between. Germline V lookup: CDR1 SEHNR, CDR2 FQNEAQ (reference sequence). For the CDR3, the DNA is TGTGCCAGCCTTAATCTTTTTACCCGGACAGAATCTGGAAACACCATATATTTT. Encoded protein: CASLNLFTRTESGNTIYF.

Only a few counts were recorded for this clone. The CDR3 DNA follows: TGTGCCAGCGAAAAGGAAGGGGGAAAACTGTTTTTT. It codes for CASEKEGGKLFF. V gene TRBV6-6 combines with J gene TRBJ1-4; D may be TRBD1 (6 bases). The germline gives CDR1 MNHNY, CDR2 SVGAGI (reference sequence). The CDR3 runs 12 residues. V lost 8 bases and J 10 bases, leaving 14 bases between the germline ends.

The chain has TRBV6-6 and TRBJ1-1; D gene uncertain. Germline V gives CDR1 MNHNY, CDR2 SVGAGI (reference sequence). The CDR3 totals 11 residues. V gave up 6 bases and J gave up 1 base, with 3 bases separating them. Here the CDR3 reads CASRQNTEAFF. DNA of the CDR3: TGTGCCAGCAGACAGAACACTGAAGCTTTCTTT.

The rearrangement links TRBV6-5 to TRBJ2-3; D is undetermined. The germline CDR1 and CDR2 sequences are MNHEY and SVGAGI. The V and J ends lost 4 bases and 5 bases respectively, with 16 bases between them. The CDR3 has 15 residues. CDR3 sequence reads: CASSWLAAPGDTQYF. Here the CDR3 DNA reads TGTGCCAGCAGTTGGCTGGCGGCCCCGGGAGATACGCAGTATTTT.

This clone was observed a few times. J is TRBJ2-2 and V is TRBV4-3, with 7 positions matching TRBD2. CDR1 is LGHNA, CDR2 YSLEER, per germline. The CDR3 length is 20 residues. V lost 0 bases and J lost 6; bases outside the gene matches: 19. The CDR3: CASSQDLLDLTSVDAGELFF. CDR3 bases: TGCGCCAGCAGCCAAGATCTCCTAGATCTCACTAGCGTTGACGCCGGGGAGCTGTTTTTT.

The rearrangement uses TRBV7-3 and TRBJ2-3, with D perhaps TRBD1 (5 bases). Trimming stripped 0 bases from V and 1 base from J, with 8 bases between. CDR3 length: 15 residues. Germline loops: CDR1 SGHTA, CDR2 FQGTGA. This CDR3 is CASSLTQGRTDTQYF. The CDR3 DNA is TGTGCCAGCAGCTTAACCCAGGGCCGCACAGATACGCAGTATTTT.

This chain joins TRBV4-1 and TRBJ2-7, with D uncertain. Trimming pared 0 bases from V and 3 bases from J, leaving 6 bases between. This CDR3 contains 13 residues. Germline CDR1 reads MGHRA; CDR2 reads YSYEKL. CDR3 nucleotides: TGCGCCAGCAGCCAAGATCTCAGCTACGAGCAGTACTTC. This translates into CASSQDLSYEQYF.